This T cell receptor (beta chain) was sequenced in a study of blood T cell repertoires in COVID-19. Study at large: The study drew acute and convalescent COVID-19 samples from the United States, Italy and Spain.

Recovered Cohort 3 donors showed two negative PCRs, clearance, or symptom resolution. Under the authors' procedure: Quantification of nucleated cells was approximated via reference gene primer amplification. Some clones are missing from TCRdb's copy, which holds only in-frame ones; the method was immunoSEQ multiplex PCR. V, J and clone size are those of that table, while D and trimming were read from the DNA. The top ten hold around 1.9% of the sample, which has around 240,000 clones, about 82% seen once. V lost 5 bases and J lost 9, with 8 bases in between. The V gene's germline CDR1 is MNHNS and CDR2 SASEGT. The length of the CDR3 is 11 residues.

Sequencing was performed on PBMCs or T cells enriched from blood (not recorded which). The receptor's source is a woman aged 45 to 65 who had recovered from COVID-19. This chain uses TRBV6-1 with TRBJ2-1; D not resolved. CDR3 loop: CASSFRGEQFF. The CDR3 DNA sequence: TGTGCCAGCAGTTTTAGAGGTGAGCAGTTCTTC.